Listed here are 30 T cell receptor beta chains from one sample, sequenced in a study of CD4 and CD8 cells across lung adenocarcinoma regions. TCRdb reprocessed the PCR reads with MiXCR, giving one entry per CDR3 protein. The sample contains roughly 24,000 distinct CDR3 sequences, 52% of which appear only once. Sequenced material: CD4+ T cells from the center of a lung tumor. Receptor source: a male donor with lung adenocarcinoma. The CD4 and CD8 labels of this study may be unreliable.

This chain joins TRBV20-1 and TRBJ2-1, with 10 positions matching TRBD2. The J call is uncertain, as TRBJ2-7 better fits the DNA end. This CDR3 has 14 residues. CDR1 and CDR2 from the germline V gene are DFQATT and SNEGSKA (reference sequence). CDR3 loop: CSAPRGAGGREQYF. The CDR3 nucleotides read TGCAGTGCTCCCCGGGGAGCGGGAGGGCGAGAGCAGTACTTC.

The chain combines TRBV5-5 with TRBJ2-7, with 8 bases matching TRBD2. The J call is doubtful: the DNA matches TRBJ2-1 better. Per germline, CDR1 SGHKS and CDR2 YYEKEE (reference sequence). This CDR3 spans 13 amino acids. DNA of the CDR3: TGTGCCAGCAGCTGGAGCGGGAGCGCGGCGCAGTTCTTC. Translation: CASSWSGSAAQFF.

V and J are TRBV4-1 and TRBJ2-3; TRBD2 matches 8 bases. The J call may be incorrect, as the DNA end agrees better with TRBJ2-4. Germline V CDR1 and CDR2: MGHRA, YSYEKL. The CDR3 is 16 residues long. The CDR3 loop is CASSGPAGGARDTQYF. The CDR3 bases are TGCGCCAGCAGCGGCCCGGCGGGGGGAGCCAGGGATACTCAGTACTTC.

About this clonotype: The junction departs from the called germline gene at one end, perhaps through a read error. The CDR3 is CASSWTDAGSNDQSF. The CDR3, as DNA: TGTGCCAGCAGTTGGACAGACGCAGGCTCCAACGACCAGTCTTTC. The V call is TRBV27, the J call TRBJ2-1; D is perhaps TRBD1 (6 bases). Germline lookup yields CDR1 MNHEY and CDR2 SMNVEV (reference sequence). The CDR3 has 15 amino acids.

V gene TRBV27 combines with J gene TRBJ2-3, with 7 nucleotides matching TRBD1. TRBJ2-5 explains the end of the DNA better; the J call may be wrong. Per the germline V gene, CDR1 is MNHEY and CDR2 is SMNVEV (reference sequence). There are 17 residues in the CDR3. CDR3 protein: CASSPGRRASGTDTQYF. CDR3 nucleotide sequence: TGTGCCAGCAGTCCGGGCCGACGGGCTTCTGGGACAGATACCCAGTACTTC.

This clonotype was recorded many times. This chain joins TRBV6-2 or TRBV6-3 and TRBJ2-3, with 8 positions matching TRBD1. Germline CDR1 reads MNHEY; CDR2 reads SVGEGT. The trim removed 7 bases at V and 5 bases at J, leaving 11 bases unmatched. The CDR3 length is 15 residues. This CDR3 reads CASIGETGVGDTQYF. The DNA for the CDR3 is TGTGCCAGCATAGGAGAGACAGGGGTAGGAGATACGCAGTATTTT.

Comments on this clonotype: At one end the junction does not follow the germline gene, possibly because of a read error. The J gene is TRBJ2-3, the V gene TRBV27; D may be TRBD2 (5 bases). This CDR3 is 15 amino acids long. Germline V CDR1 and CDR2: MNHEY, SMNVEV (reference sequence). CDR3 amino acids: CASSLGLGNPDTQYF. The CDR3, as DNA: TGTGCCAGCAGTTTAGGACTCGGGAACCCAGATACGCAGTATTTC.

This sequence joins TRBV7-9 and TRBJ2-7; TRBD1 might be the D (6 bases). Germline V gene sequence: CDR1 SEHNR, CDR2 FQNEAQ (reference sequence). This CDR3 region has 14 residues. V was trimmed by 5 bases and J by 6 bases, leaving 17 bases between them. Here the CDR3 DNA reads TGTGCCAGCAGCCCAACCGGGACATTGATCGAGCAGTACTTC. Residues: CASSPTGTLIEQYF.

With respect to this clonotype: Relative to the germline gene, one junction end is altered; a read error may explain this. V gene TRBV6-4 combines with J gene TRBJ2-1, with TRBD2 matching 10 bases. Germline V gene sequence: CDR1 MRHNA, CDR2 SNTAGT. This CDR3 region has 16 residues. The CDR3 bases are TGTACCAGCAGTGACTCGAGCGGGGGGGCCTACAATGAGCAGTTCTTC. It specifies CTSSDSSGGAYNEQFF.

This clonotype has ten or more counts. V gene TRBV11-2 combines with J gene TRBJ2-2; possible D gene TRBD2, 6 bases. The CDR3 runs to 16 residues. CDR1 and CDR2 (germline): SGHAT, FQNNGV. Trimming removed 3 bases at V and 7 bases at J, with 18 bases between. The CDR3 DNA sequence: TGTGCCAGCAGCTTGGTCCACCACGGGAGAGGCGGGGAGCTGTTTTTT. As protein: CASSLVHHGRGGELFF.

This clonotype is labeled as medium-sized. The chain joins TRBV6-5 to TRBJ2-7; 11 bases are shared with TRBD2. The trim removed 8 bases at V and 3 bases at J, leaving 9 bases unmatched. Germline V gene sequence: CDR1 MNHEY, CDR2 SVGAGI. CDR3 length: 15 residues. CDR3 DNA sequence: TGTGCCAGCCGGGGTAGCGGGAGGGATATCTACGAGCAGTACTTC. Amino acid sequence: CASRGSGRDIYEQYF.

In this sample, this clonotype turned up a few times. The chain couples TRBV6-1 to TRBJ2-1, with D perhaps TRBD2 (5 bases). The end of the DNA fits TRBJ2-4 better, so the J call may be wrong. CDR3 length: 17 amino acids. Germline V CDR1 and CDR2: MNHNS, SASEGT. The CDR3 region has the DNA TGTGCCAGCAGGGCCTACTCCGGACTCGAGGCCAAAAACATTCAGTACTTC. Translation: CASRAYSGLEAKNIQYF.

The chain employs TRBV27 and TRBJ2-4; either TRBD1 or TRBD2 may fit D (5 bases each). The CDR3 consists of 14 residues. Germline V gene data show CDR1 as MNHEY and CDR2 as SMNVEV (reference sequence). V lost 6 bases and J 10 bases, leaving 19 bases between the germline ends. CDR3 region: CASSLSREHRIQYF. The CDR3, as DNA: TGTGCCAGCAGCCTTTCCAGGGAGCATAGGATTCAGTACTTC.

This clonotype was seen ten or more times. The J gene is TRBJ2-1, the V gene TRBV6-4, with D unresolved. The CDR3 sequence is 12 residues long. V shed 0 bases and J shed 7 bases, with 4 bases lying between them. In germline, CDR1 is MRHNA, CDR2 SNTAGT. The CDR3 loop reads CASSDSENEQFF. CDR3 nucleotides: TGTGCCAGCAGTGACTCGGAGAATGAGCAGTTCTTC.

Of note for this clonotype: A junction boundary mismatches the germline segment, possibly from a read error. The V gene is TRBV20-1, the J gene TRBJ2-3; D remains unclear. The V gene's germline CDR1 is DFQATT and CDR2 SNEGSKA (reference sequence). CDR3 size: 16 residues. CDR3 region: CSARDDRVLGTDTQYF. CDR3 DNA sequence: TGCAGTGCTAGAGATGATAGGGTTCTTGGCACAGATACGCAGTACTTT.

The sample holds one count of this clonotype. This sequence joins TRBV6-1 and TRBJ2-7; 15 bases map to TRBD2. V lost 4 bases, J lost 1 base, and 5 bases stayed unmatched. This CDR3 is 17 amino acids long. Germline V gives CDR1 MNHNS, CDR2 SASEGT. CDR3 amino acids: CASSVRTSGRGSYEQYF. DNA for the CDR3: TGTGCCAGCAGTGTGCGGACTAGCGGGAGGGGATCCTACGAGCAGTACTTC.

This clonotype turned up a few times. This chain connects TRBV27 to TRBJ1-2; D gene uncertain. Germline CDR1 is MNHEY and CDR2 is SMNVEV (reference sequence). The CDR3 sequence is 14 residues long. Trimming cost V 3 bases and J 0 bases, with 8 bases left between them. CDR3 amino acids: CASSFRRSNYGYTF. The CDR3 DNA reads TGTGCCAGCAGTTTCCGGCGCTCTAACTATGGCTACACCTTC.

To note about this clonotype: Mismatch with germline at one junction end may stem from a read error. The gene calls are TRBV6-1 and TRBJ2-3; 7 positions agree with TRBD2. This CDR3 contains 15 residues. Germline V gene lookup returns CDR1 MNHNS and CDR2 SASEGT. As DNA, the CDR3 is TGTGCCAGGGGGGGAGGGGCTAGAGCGCAAGATACGCAGTACTTT. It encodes CARGGGARAQDTQYF.

The CDR3 coding sequence is TGTGCCAGCAGCTTACCGTACGGACTAGCGGGATCAACAGATACGCAGTATTTT. Its translation: CASSLPYGLAGSTDTQYF. The chain joins TRBV7-8 to TRBJ2-3, with 12 nucleotides matching TRBD2. There are 18 residues in the CDR3. Germline V CDR1 and CDR2: SGHVS, FQNEAQ. J lost 3 bases, V lost 2 bases, and 9 bases had no gene match.

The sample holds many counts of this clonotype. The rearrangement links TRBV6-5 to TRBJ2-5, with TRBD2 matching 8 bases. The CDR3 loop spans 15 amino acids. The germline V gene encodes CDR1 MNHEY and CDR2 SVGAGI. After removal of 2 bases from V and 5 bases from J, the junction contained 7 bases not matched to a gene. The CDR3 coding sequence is TGTGCCAGCAGTTACCCGGGGGGGGGTCGGGAGACCCAGTACTTC. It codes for CASSYPGGGRETQYF.

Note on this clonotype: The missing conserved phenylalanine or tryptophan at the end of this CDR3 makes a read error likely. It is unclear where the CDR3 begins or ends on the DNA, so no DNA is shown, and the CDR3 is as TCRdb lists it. The CDR3 loop reads CASSSGPGLAGGRDEFL. This chain links TRBV7-2 with TRBJ2-1; the table names TRBD2, a call not compared with the DNA. Germline CDR1 reads SGHTA; CDR2 reads FQGNSA. The CDR3 is made up of 17 amino acids, end residues included.

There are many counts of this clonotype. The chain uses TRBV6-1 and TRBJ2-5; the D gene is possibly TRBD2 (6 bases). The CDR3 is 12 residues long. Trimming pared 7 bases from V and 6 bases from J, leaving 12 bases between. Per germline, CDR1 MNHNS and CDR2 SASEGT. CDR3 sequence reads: CASTEGPQTQYF. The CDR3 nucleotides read TGTGCCAGCACGGAGGGGCCGCAGACCCAGTACTTC.

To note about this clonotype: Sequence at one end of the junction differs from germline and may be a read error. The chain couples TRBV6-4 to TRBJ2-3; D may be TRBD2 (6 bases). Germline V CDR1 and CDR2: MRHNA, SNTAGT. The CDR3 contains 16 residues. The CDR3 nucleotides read TGTGCCAGCAGTCCCCGGGGGATAGGAGCCACAGATACTCAGTATTTC. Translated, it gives CASSPRGIGATDTQYF.

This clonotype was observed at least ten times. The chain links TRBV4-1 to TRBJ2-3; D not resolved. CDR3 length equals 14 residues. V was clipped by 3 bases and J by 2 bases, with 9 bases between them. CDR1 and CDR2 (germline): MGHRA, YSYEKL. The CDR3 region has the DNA TGCGCCAGCAGCCAGGGCAGACTCACAGATACGCAGTATTTT. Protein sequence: CASSQGRLTDTQYF.

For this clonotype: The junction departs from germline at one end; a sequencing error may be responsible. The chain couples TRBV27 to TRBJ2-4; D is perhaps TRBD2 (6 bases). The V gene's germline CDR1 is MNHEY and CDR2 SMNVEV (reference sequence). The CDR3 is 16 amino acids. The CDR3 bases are TGTGCGAGCAGCGCACCGGGGCGGAGGGCCAAAGATATGCAGTACTTC. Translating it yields CASSAPGRRAKDMQYF.

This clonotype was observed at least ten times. CDR3 bases: TGTGCCACCAGTGACCTGGGACAGGGGGCAGGGAATGAGCAGTTCTTC. Amino acids: CATSDLGQGAGNEQFF. The rearrangement joins TRBV24-1 to TRBJ2-1, with 12 bases aligning to TRBD1. Per germline, CDR1 KGHDR and CDR2 SFDVKD. The CDR3 has 16 residues. V lost 4 bases to trimming and J lost 7 bases; unmatched junction nucleotides: 7.

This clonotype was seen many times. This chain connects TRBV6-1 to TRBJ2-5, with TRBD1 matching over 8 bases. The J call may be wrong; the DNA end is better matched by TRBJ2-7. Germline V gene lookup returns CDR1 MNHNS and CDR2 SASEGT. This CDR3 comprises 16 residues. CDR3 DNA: TGTGCCAGCAGTCCCACGGGCCCCGGGACAGGCTTCGAGCAGTACTTC. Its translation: CASSPTGPGTGFEQYF.

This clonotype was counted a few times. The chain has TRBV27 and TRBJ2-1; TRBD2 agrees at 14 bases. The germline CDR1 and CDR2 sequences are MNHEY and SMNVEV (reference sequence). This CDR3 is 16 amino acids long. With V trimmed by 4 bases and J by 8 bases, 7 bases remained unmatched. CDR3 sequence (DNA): TGTGCCAGCAGTTCGAGACTAGCGGGAGGGACGCATGAGCAGTTCTTC. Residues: CASSSRLAGGTHEQFF.

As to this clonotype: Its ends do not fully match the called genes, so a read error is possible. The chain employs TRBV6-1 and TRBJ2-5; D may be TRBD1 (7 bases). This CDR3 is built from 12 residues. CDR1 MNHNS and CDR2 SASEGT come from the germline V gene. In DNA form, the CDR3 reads TGTGCCAGCGCCAGGGGGGCCGAGATCCAGTACTTC. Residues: CASARGAEIQYF.

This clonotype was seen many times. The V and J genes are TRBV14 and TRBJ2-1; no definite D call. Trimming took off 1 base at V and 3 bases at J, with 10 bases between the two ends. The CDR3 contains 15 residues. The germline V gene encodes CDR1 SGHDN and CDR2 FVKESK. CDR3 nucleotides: TGTGCCAGCAGCCAAGTTGGGATTCTCTACAATGAGCAGTTCTTC. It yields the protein CASSQVGILYNEQFF.